These 19 T cell receptor beta chains share one sample of origin, sequenced in a study of metastatic and nonmetastatic thyroid tumors. TCRdb reprocessed the PCR reads via MiXCR. The table shows about 40,000 clones, with over 9.5% occurring only once. Every patient was untreated before thyroid surgery. Sequenced input: blood. These receptors all come from a female donor with papillary thyroid cancer or a benign thyroid nodule (not recorded which). Some clones in this sample may be carry-over from other donors' samples.

This clone has a handful of counts. CDR3 DNA: TGTGCCAGCAGTTTATTACGGGTCGAATGGTCACCGGTAGCGCAGCCCCAGCATTTT. Its translation: CASSLLRVEWSPVAQPQHF. V usage is TRBV28 and J usage is TRBJ1-5; D uncertain. CDR1 is MDHEN and CDR2 is SYDVKM in the germline V gene. V was cut by 1 base and J by 7 bases, with 26 bases left in between. The CDR3 is made up of 19 amino acids.

The sample holds many counts of this clone. The rearrangement uses TRBV10-3 and TRBJ1-5, with D hard to call. From germline, CDR1 is ENHRY and CDR2 SYGVKD. The CDR3 consists of 14 residues. The germline V and J ends were trimmed by 7 bases and 2 bases, with 12 bases remaining between them. CDR3 sequence reads: CAINEDGGNQPQHF. For the CDR3, the DNA is TGTGCCATCAACGAGGACGGAGGCAATCAGCCCCAGCATTTT.

The V call is TRBV11-2, the J call TRBJ1-3; a weak D match, TRBD1 (6 bases). This CDR3 spans 15 amino acids. V was shortened by 1 base and J by 1 base, with 8 bases between the two germline ends. Germline CDR1 SGHAT, CDR2 FQNNGV. The CDR3 loop is CASSLATGSGNTIYF. CDR3 nucleotide sequence: TGTGCCAGCAGCTTAGCTACAGGGTCTGGAAACACCATATATTTT.

This chain uses TRBV28 with TRBJ1-1; D unclear. Trimming removed 3 bases from V and 1 base from J, with 6 bases in between. The CDR3 is 13 amino acids. Germline V gene sequence: CDR1 MDHEN, CDR2 SYDVKM. In DNA form, the CDR3 reads TGTGCCAGCAGTTTTCCAGGGAACACTGAAGCTTTCTTT. Protein product: CASSFPGNTEAFF.

Ten or more counts support this clone. This sequence joins TRBV19 and TRBJ2-7; 8 bases agree with TRBD1. The V gene's germline CDR1 is LNHDA and CDR2 SQIVND (reference sequence). This CDR3 has 17 residues. V dropped 4 bases and J dropped 2; count of bases not matched to a gene: 13. This chain's CDR3 is CASSTRGQGIPPYEQYF. CDR3 coding DNA: TGTGCCAGTAGTACAAGAGGACAGGGAATCCCTCCCTACGAGCAGTACTTC.

This clone was counted at least ten times. The J gene is TRBJ1-1, the V gene TRBV4-2; 10 nucleotides match TRBD1. Germline V gene sequence: CDR1 LGHNA, CDR2 YNFKEQ. The J segment lost 4 bases and the V segment lost 3 bases, leaving 11 bases of the junction unmatched. The CDR3 covers 17 residues. CDR3 sequence reads: CASSHPRQGARGTEAFF. CDR3 nucleotide sequence: TGTGCCAGCAGCCATCCCCGACAGGGGGCGCGAGGCACTGAAGCTTTCTTT.

The chain uses TRBV6-1 and TRBJ2-7, with 14 bases aligning to TRBD2. Germline trimming cut 6 bases from V and 7 bases from J; bases unmatched to any gene: 8. Germline V gives CDR1 MNHNS, CDR2 SASEGT. The CDR3 sequence is 15 residues long. CDR3 amino acids: CASSGTSGRIKEQYF. CDR3 DNA: TGTGCCAGCAGCGGGACTAGCGGGAGAATAAAGGAGCAGTACTTC.

This clone was seen repeatedly, ten times or more. The CDR3: CSVVWEDLSREQYF. DNA of the CDR3: TGCAGCGTTGTTTGGGAGGATCTATCGCGCGAGCAGTACTTC. The chain links TRBV29-1 to TRBJ2-7, with D perhaps matching TRBD2 (6 bases). Trimming removed 4 bases from V and 6 bases from J, with 19 bases in between. The CDR3 has 14 residues. Germline CDR1 and CDR2: SQVTM and ANQGSEA.

This clone was detected ten times or more. This specimen includes other DNA sequences encoding the same CDR3. This rearrangement joins TRBV3-1 to TRBJ2-1; 12 nucleotides line up with TRBD2. Germline CDR1 and CDR2: LGHDT and YNNKEL (reference sequence). V was pared by 6 bases and J by 5 bases, with 8 bases of the junction left unmatched. This CDR3 has 16 residues. The CDR3 is CASRLSPSGRDNEQFF. CDR3 sequence (DNA): TGTGCCAGCAGGCTGTCCCCTAGCGGGAGGGACAATGAGCAGTTCTTC.

This clone has at least ten counts. The V call is TRBV7-3, the J call TRBJ1-1; 7 bases fit TRBD1. The junction had 5 bases not matched to a gene; V was cut back by 5 bases and J by 5 bases. The germline CDR1 and CDR2 sequences are SGHTA and FQGTGA. The CDR3 runs to 13 residues. The CDR3 DNA follows: TGTGCCAGCAGCCGAACAGGGGAAACTGAAGCTTTCTTT. It codes for CASSRTGETEAFF.

This clone was observed many times. This sequence joins TRBV6-6 and TRBJ1-1, with no clear D. This CDR3 has 14 amino acids. V lost 3 bases, J lost 3 bases, and 11 bases lay in between. CDR1 is MNHNY and CDR2 is SVGAGI in the germline V gene (reference sequence). The DNA of the CDR3 is TGTGCCAGCAGTTATAGTAGGCTGGACACTGAAGCTTTCTTT. This translates into CASSYSRLDTEAFF.

This clone was counted ten times or more. V usage is TRBV6-4 and J usage is TRBJ2-1; D tentatively fits TRBD1 or TRBD2 (5 bases each). The germline V gene has CDR1 MRHNA and CDR2 SNTAGT. There are 15 residues in the CDR3. V was shortened by 0 bases and J by 2 bases, with 8 bases between the two germline ends. In nucleotides, the CDR3 is TGTGCCAGCAGTGACTCGACGGGACCCTACAATGAGCAGTTCTTC. Its protein product is CASSDSTGPYNEQFF.

This clone has at least ten counts. The V gene is TRBV7-3, the J gene TRBJ2-6; D is ambiguous. This CDR3 has 16 residues. CDR1 and CDR2 from the germline V gene are SGHTA and FQGTGA. The V and J ends lost 5 bases and 4 bases respectively, with 15 bases between them. CDR3: CASSHGRVAGANVLTF. The CDR3 DNA follows: TGTGCCAGCAGCCACGGCCGGGTTGCGGGGGCCAACGTCCTGACTTTC.

The J gene is TRBJ2-3, the V gene TRBV5-1; 10 bases align to TRBD2. After removal of 0 bases from V and 5 bases from J, the junction contained 12 bases not matched to a gene. The V gene's germline CDR1 is SGHRS and CDR2 YFSETQ. The CDR3 loop spans 18 amino acids. CDR3 in amino acids: CASSLGLAGPIGEDTQYF. The CDR3 region has the DNA TGCGCCAGCAGCTTGGGACTAGCGGGCCCAATAGGGGAAGATACGCAGTATTTT.

This clone was observed at least ten times. The gene calls are TRBV20-1 and TRBJ2-1; 10 bases are a match to TRBD2. The V gene's germline CDR1 is DFQATT and CDR2 SNEGSKA (reference sequence). V shed 6 bases and J 6 bases; nucleotides not matched to a gene: 8. CDR3 length: 14 residues. CDR3 sequence: CSAFLAGEGNEQFF. In DNA form, the CDR3 reads TGCAGTGCCTTTCTAGCGGGAGAAGGCAATGAGCAGTTCTTC.

Comments on this clone: The junction differs from germline at one of its ends, possibly a read error. CDR3 protein: CATSSEQGSEPYF. CDR3 bases: TGTGCCACCAGCAGCGAACAGGGGTCCGAGCCGTACTTC. The chain recombines TRBV15 with TRBJ2-7, with 7 positions matching TRBD1. This CDR3 is built from 13 residues. Looked up from germline, CDR1 is LNHNV and CDR2 is YYDKDF (reference sequence). Full variable domain (missing parts from reference TRBV15 and TRBJ2-7): DAMVIQNPRYQVTQFGKPVTLSCSQTLNHNVMYWYQQKSSQAPKLLFHYYDKDFNNEADTPDNFQSRRPNTSFCFLDIRSPGLGDTAMYLCATSSEQGSEPYFGPGTRLTVT.

This clone was counted many times. A much larger clone sits a single nucleotide away, making a read error possible. The rearrangement joins TRBV11-2 to TRBJ2-1, with D hard to call. The V end lost 4 bases, the J end lost 0 bases, and 4 bases lay between the germline ends. The CDR3 has 13 residues. Per germline, CDR1 SGHAT and CDR2 FQNNGV. The CDR3 coding sequence is TGTGCCAGCAGCTCTAACTCCTACAATGAGCAGTTCTTC. Residues: CASSSNSYNEQFF.

A remark on this clone: This may stem from a read error, because a much larger clone lies one nucleotide away. This chain uses TRBV7-2 with TRBJ1-4, with a tentative D call TRBD1 (5 bases). The CDR3 is made up of 16 amino acids. Germline CDR1 reads SGHTA; CDR2 reads FQGNSA. As DNA, the CDR3 is TGTGCCAGCGCCTTATTGGGGCCTTCAACTAATGAAAAGCTGTTTTTT. Translating gives CASALLGPSTNEKLFF.

This clone was recorded many times. The rearrangement links TRBV5-1 to TRBJ1-4, with D perhaps matching TRBD1 (6 bases). The ends were cut back, 1 base at V and 7 bases at J, with 14 bases in the middle. Germline CDR1 reads SGHRS; CDR2 reads YFSETQ. This CDR3 spans 15 amino acids. CDR3 protein: CASSLFMGGGEKLFF. Here the CDR3 DNA reads TGCGCCAGCAGCTTGTTTATGGGGGGCGGTGAAAAACTGTTTTTT. Looking up the rest from reference TRBV5-1 and TRBJ1-4 gives the full variable domain: KAGVTQTPRYLIKTRGQQVTLSCSPISGHRSVSWYQQTPGQGLQFLFEYFSETQRNKGNFPGRFSGRQFSNSRSEMNVSTLELGDSALYLCASSLFMGGGEKLFFGSGTQLSVL.